These 30 T cell receptor beta chains came from one sample sequenced in a study of spatial heterogeneity in lung cancer. As for time point: sample taken at primary tumor resection. Sequencing of whole RNA from tumor, nontumor lung or frozen PBMC involved no sorting. A single record per CDR3 protein comes from TCRdb applying MiXCR to the 5' RACE reads. Here the sample spans more than 85,000 distinct CDR3 sequences, approximately 8.5% being singletons. Sequenced material: PBMCs, taken at surgery. The receptor source for this set is a male donor with early-stage non-small cell lung cancer.

CDR3 region: CASSQETAGGSYEQYF. The CDR3 DNA follows: TGTGCCAGCAGCCAAGAGACGGCAGGGGGGTCCTACGAGCAGTACTTC. The rearrangement joins TRBV4-2 to TRBJ2-7; weak D call: TRBD1 (7 bases). The ends were cut back, 0 bases at V and 1 base at J, with 13 bases in the middle. CDR3 length equals 16 residues. Germline V lookup: CDR1 LGHNA, CDR2 YNFKEQ.

This clonotype was picked up many times. The J gene is TRBJ1-6, the V gene TRBV7-2; 8 bases are a match to TRBD1. Germline loops: CDR1 SGHTA, CDR2 FQGNSA. Trimming removed 3 bases from V and 10 bases from J; junction bases left unmatched: 5. The CDR3 runs 14 residues. For the CDR3, the DNA is TGTGCCAGCAGCTTGGACAGGGTGCGATCACCCCTCCACTTT. Protein: CASSLDRVRSPLHF. The variable domain in full, with the rest retrieved from reference TRBV7-2 and TRBJ1-6, is GAGVSQSPSNKVTEKGKDVELRCDPISGHTALYWYRQSLGQGLEFLIYFQGNSAPDKSGLPSDRFSAERTGGSVSTLTIQRTQQEDSAVYLCASSLDRVRSPLHFGNGTRLTVT.

Ten or more counts support this clonotype. The chain carries TRBV7-6 and TRBJ1-3, with 7 nucleotides matching TRBD1. The CDR3 length is 16 residues. V lost 6 bases, J lost 2 bases, and 10 bases stayed unmatched. Germline loops: CDR1 SGHVS, CDR2 FNYEAQ. DNA for the CDR3: TGTGCCAGCAGTCTATCGGATGGACAGGCTGGAAACACCATATATTTT. It encodes CASSLSDGQAGNTIYF.

This clonotype has a handful of counts. The genes are TRBV2 and TRBJ2-3; D gene uncertain. The CDR3 is 12 residues long. V lost 6 bases and J lost 2, with 6 bases in between. Looked up from germline, CDR1 is SNHLY and CDR2 is FYNNEI. CDR3 sequence reads: CASRADTDTQYF. DNA of the CDR3: TGTGCCAGCAGGGCTGACACAGATACGCAGTATTTT.

This clonotype appeared a few times. This chain links TRBV4-1 with TRBJ1-1; D may be TRBD1 (5 bases). Germline assignment: CDR1 MGHRA and CDR2 YSYEKL. The CDR3 is 15 residues long. V was trimmed by 4 bases and J by 1 base, leaving 13 bases between them. In DNA form, the CDR3 reads TGCGCCAGCAGCCCCGGGACGGCTGCGAACACTGAAGCTTTCTTT. Residues: CASSPGTAANTEAFF.

This clonotype was seen more than once but under ten times. This rearrangement joins TRBV28 to TRBJ2-7, with D tentatively TRBD1 (5 bases). This CDR3 is 13 amino acids long. Germline V gives CDR1 MDHEN, CDR2 SYDVKM. Trimming pared 7 bases from V and 2 bases from J, leaving 12 bases between. The CDR3 reads CASTSPGPYEQYF. The CDR3 coding sequence is TGTGCCAGCACCTCCCCAGGGCCCTACGAGCAGTACTTC.

The rearrangement links TRBV5-1 to TRBJ2-3, with no clear D. Between the trimmed V and J ends, which lost 4 bases and 6 bases, there was a span of 18 bases. Germline loops: CDR1 SGHRS, CDR2 YFSETQ. The CDR3 sequence is 15 residues long. The DNA for the CDR3 is TGCGCCAGCAGCCCGCCGAATAAGATCACGGATACGCAGTATTTT. It translates to CASSPPNKITDTQYF.

In this sample, this clonotype turned up many times. This chain uses TRBV12-3 or TRBV12-4 with TRBJ2-7; TRBD2 might be the D (5 bases). Trimming left V 6 bases short and J 6 bases short, with 12 bases between. This CDR3 has 12 residues. The CDR3 loop reads CASRGSGVEQYF. CDR3 nucleotides: TGTGCCAGCAGGGGGTCCGGGGTCGAGCAGTACTTC.

The rearrangement joins TRBV15 to TRBJ2-5; the D gene is possibly TRBD2 (6 bases). The CDR3 has 17 residues. V gave up 0 bases and J gave up 1 base, with 15 bases separating them. Per the germline V gene, CDR1 is LNHNV and CDR2 is YYDKDF (reference sequence). This chain's CDR3 is CATSRDLPSAIQETQYF. CDR3 sequence (DNA): TGTGCCACCAGCAGAGATCTGCCTAGCGCTATCCAAGAGACCCAGTACTTC.

The chain has TRBV5-1 and TRBJ2-3; the D is unclear. V gave up 0 bases and J gave up 4 bases, with 9 bases separating them. The germline gives CDR1 SGHRS, CDR2 YFSETQ. The length of the CDR3 is 14 residues. The CDR3 DNA sequence: TGCGCCAGCAGCTTGGCCGATCCTGCAGATACGCAGTATTTT. Amino acid sequence: CASSLADPADTQYF.

This clonotype was found a few times. The J gene is TRBJ1-1, the V gene TRBV29-1; no clear D. Germline-derived CDR1 and CDR2 are SQVTM and ANQGSEA. This CDR3 is built from 13 residues. Trimming left V 6 bases short and J 0 bases short, with 11 bases between. The CDR3 DNA reads as TGCAGCGTGCGCCCAACCATGAACACTGAAGCTTTCTTT. Translated, it gives CSVRPTMNTEAFF.

The V gene is TRBV4-1, the J gene TRBJ2-7, with no clear D. The V end was cut by 0 bases, the J end by 2 bases, with 11 bases between. The germline CDR1 and CDR2 sequences are MGHRA and YSYEKL. CDR3 length: 15 amino acids. CDR3 protein: CASSQDWAVAYEQYF. The CDR3 DNA reads TGCGCCAGCAGCCAAGACTGGGCAGTCGCCTACGAGCAGTACTTC.

Only a few counts were recorded for this clonotype. This chain links TRBV6-1 with TRBJ2-7; TRBD1 might be the D (6 bases). Between the trimmed V and J ends, which lost 4 bases and 0 bases, there was a span of 13 bases. CDR1 and CDR2 (germline): MNHNS, SASEGT. The CDR3 covers 15 residues. CDR3 in amino acids: CASSAIPQGSYEQYF. CDR3 nucleotides: TGTGCCAGCAGTGCAATACCACAGGGCTCCTACGAGCAGTACTTC.

This clonotype was detected many times. The V call is TRBV27, the J call TRBJ2-1; no definite D call. Trimming pared 8 bases from V and 0 bases from J, leaving 8 bases between. The CDR3 has 13 residues. Per germline, CDR1 MNHEY and CDR2 SMNVEV (reference sequence). The CDR3 nucleotides read TGTGCCAGCGCCTCCCGCTCCTACAATGAGCAGTTCTTC. Translating it yields CASASRSYNEQFF.

As DNA, the CDR3 is TGTGCCAGCAGTTTTAAGCGGGCCTACGAGCAGTACTTC. It specifies CASSFKRAYEQYF. J is TRBJ2-7 and V is TRBV27, with D possibly being TRBD2 (6 bases). The ends were cut back, 3 bases at V and 2 bases at J, with 8 bases in the middle. Germline assignment: CDR1 MNHEY and CDR2 SMNVEV (reference sequence). There are 13 residues in the CDR3.

There are a few counts of this clonotype. The rearrangement joins TRBV20-1 to TRBJ2-2; a possible D gene is TRBD2 (5 bases). In germline, CDR1 is DFQATT, CDR2 SNEGSKA (reference sequence). The CDR3 has 14 amino acids. The V gene lost 3 bases and the J gene lost 6 bases, with 14 bases spanning the gap. The CDR3 sequence is CSARTGIEAGELFF. DNA for the CDR3: TGCAGTGCTAGGACGGGGATAGAGGCCGGGGAGCTGTTTTTT.

This clonotype was detected ten times or more. The chain has TRBV5-1 and TRBJ1-4; D perhaps matches TRBD1 (6 bases). Looked up from germline, CDR1 is SGHRS and CDR2 is YFSETQ. V was trimmed by 2 bases and J by 4 bases, leaving 9 bases between them. The CDR3 consists of 14 residues. The CDR3 DNA reads as TGCGCCAGCAGCTTCGGGGGCCATAATGAAAAACTGTTTTTT. Its translation is CASSFGGHNEKLFF.

In its sample, this clonotype was seen a few times. This rearrangement joins TRBV6-6 to TRBJ2-2; the match to TRBD2 covers 7 bases. The CDR3 is 14 residues long. Germline V gives CDR1 MNHNY, CDR2 SVGAGI (reference sequence). Losses at the gene ends were 7 bases for V and 2 bases for J; bases not matched to a gene: 4. As DNA, the CDR3 is TGTGCCAGCAACCAAGCGGGAAACACCGGGGAGCTGTTTTTT. Its protein is CASNQAGNTGELFF.

At least ten counts were recorded for this clonotype. The J gene is TRBJ2-3, the V gene TRBV5-1; 8 nucleotides line up with TRBD1. The length of the CDR3 is 16 residues. The junction had 14 bases not matched to a gene; V was cut back by 7 bases and J by 4 bases. Germline V CDR1 and CDR2: SGHRS, YFSETQ. In DNA, the CDR3 is TGCGCCAGCGCCCCTTCCGGGACAGGAATTTCAGATACGCAGTATTTT. Translation: CASAPSGTGISDTQYF.

This clonotype occurred many times. The chain recombines TRBV27 with TRBJ1-5, with 7 positions matching TRBD1. This CDR3 is 16 amino acids long. The ends lost 4 bases at V and 0 bases at J; junction bases unmatched: 6. The germline V gene encodes CDR1 MNHEY and CDR2 SMNVEV (reference sequence). DNA for the CDR3: TGTGCCAGCAGTTCCGGGACAGCTTATAGCAATCAGCCCCAGCATTTT. Amino acids: CASSSGTAYSNQPQHF.

This clonotype came up many times. The rearrangement joins TRBV6-1 to TRBJ1-2, with TRBD1 identical over 9 bases. Germline V gene sequence: CDR1 MNHNS, CDR2 SASEGT. The trim removed 3 bases at V and 4 bases at J, leaving 9 bases unmatched. The CDR3 sequence is 16 residues long. The CDR3 sequence is CASSDLPGQGGYGYTF. CDR3 sequence (DNA): TGTGCCAGCAGTGACCTACCGGGACAGGGAGGCTATGGCTACACCTTC.

This clonotype showed up many times. The chain links TRBV19 to TRBJ1-1; no clear D gene. With 3 bases removed from V and 0 bases from J, the gap between germline ends came to 8 bases. From germline, CDR1 is LNHDA and CDR2 SQIVND (reference sequence). The CDR3 is 14 amino acids. The CDR3 DNA follows: TGTGCCAGTAGTATCATTGGGGTGAACACTGAAGCTTTCTTT. Its protein product is CASSIIGVNTEAFF.

Only a few counts were recorded for this clonotype. V and J are TRBV5-1 and TRBJ1-4; D is uncertain. CDR1 is SGHRS, CDR2 YFSETQ, per germline. V lost 4 bases and J lost 3, with 7 bases in between. The length of the CDR3 is 13 residues. CDR3 bases: TGCGCCAGCAGCCCTTCGGCTAATGAAAAACTGTTTTTT. This encodes CASSPSANEKLFF.

In this sample, this clonotype turned up a few times. V gene TRBV28 combines with J gene TRBJ2-7; D is unclear. Germline lookup yields CDR1 MDHEN and CDR2 SYDVKM. Trimming shortened V by 7 bases and J by 0 bases, and 13 bases separated the two germline ends. The CDR3 totals 14 residues. The CDR3 sequence: CASTRPGASYEQYF. As DNA, the CDR3 is TGTGCCAGCACGAGGCCGGGCGCCTCCTACGAGCAGTACTTC.

This chain uses TRBV7-9 with TRBJ2-5, with D hard to call. CDR3 length: 17 residues. Germline lookup yields CDR1 SEHNR and CDR2 FQNEAQ (reference sequence). The V and J ends lost 1 base and 2 bases respectively, with 17 bases between them. The DNA of the CDR3 is TGTGCCAGCAGCTTAGGGCTAGGCACCATATCTCAAGAGACCCAGTACTTC. Protein product: CASSLGLGTISQETQYF.

This clonotype showed up many times. The CDR3, as DNA: TGTGCCAGCAGTTTTGGGAATGAGCAGTTCTTC. This gives the protein CASSFGNEQFF. V gene TRBV27 combines with J gene TRBJ2-1, with D uncertain. The V end was cut by 3 bases, the J end by 7 bases, with 4 bases between. CDR3 length equals 11 residues. Germline CDR1 and CDR2: MNHEY and SMNVEV (reference sequence).

The gene calls are TRBV3-1 and TRBJ2-6, with a tentative D call TRBD2 (5 bases). The CDR3 is 17 amino acids. Trimming took 0 bases from V and 0 from J, leaving 9 bases between them. The germline V gene has CDR1 LGHDT and CDR2 YNNKEL (reference sequence). In nucleotides, the CDR3 is TGTGCCAGCAGCCAAGACCGGGGTACCTCTGGGGCCAACGTCCTGACTTTC. It is translated as CASSQDRGTSGANVLTF.

A few counts support this clonotype. The chain uses TRBV29-1 and TRBJ2-1; D not certain. Trimming took 5 bases from V and 2 from J, leaving 13 bases between them. The CDR3 is 14 amino acids. Germline loops: CDR1 SQVTM, CDR2 ANQGSEA. The CDR3 DNA reads as TGCAGCGTTAGGCAGTCAGGCGCCTACAATGAGCAGTTCTTC. Translation: CSVRQSGAYNEQFF.

Ten or more counts support this clonotype. The V gene is TRBV9, the J gene TRBJ2-7; 8 positions match TRBD2. The CDR3 is made up of 15 amino acids. From germline, CDR1 is SGDLS and CDR2 YYNGEE. The V segment lost 0 bases and the J segment 3 bases; nucleotides outside the gene matches: 5. The CDR3 reads CASSVDPAGVYEQYF. CDR3 coding DNA: TGTGCCAGCAGCGTAGACCCAGCGGGGGTCTACGAGCAGTACTTC. The complete variable domain, with remaining parts taken from reference TRBV9 and TRBJ2-7, reads DSGVTQTPKHLITATGQRVTLRCSPRSGDLSVYWYQQSLDQGLQFLIQYYNGEERAKGNILERFSAQQFPDLHSELNLSSLELGDSALYFCASSVDPAGVYEQYFGPGTRLTVT.

This clonotype was seen repeatedly, ten times or more. This chain connects TRBV20-1 to TRBJ1-2, with 11 bases that match TRBD1. Losses at the gene ends were 5 bases for V and 5 bases for J; bases not matched to a gene: 7. The CDR3 is made up of 14 amino acids. Germline CDR1 is DFQATT and CDR2 is SNEGSKA (reference sequence). Written as DNA, the CDR3 is TGCAGTGCTCCCCGGGACAGGGGGGGATATGGCTACACCTTC. It codes for CSAPRDRGGYGYTF.